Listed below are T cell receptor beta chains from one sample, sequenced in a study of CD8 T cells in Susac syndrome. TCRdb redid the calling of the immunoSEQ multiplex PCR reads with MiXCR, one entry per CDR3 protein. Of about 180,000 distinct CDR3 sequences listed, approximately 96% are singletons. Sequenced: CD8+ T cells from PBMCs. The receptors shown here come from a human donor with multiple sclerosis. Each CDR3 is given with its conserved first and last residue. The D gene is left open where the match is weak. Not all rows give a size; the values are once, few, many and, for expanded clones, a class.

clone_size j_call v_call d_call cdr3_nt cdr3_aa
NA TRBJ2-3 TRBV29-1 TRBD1 TGCAGCGTTGATGTCGGACAGGTTCCGCCTACGCAGTATTTT CSVDVGQVPPTQYF
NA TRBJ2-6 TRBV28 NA TGTGCCGAGGGGCTCGCTGGGGCCAACGTCCTGACTTTC CAEGLAGANVLTF
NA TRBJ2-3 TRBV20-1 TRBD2 TGCAGTGCCCATGTGCGGGGGGGCCGAATAGATACGCAGTATTTT CSAHVRGGRIDTQYF
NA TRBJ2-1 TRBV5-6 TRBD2 TGTGCCAGCAGCATACTAGCGGGAGAACTCTATGAGCAGTTCTTC CASSILAGELYEQFF
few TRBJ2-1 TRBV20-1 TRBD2 TGCAGTGCTAGAGATGGGGCGGGAGTCTACAATGAGCAGTTCTTC CSARDGAGVYNEQFF
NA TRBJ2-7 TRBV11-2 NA TGTGCCAGCAGCTTATCCGCGACAGTTACCTACGAGCAGTACTTC CASSLSATVTYEQYF
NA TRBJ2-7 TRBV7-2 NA TGTGCCAGCAGCGCCCGACAGAGCTACGAGCAGTACTTC CASSARQSYEQYF
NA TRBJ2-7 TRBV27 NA TGTGCCAGCAGTTTATCTTCAGGGAACGAGCAGTACTTC CASSLSSGNEQYF
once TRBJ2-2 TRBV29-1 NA TGCAGCGCTAGGGACACCGGGGAGCTGTTTTTT CSARDTGELFF
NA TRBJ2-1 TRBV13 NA TGTGCCAGCAGCTTGCTGTGGAGTTACAATGAGCAGTTCTTC CASSLLWSYNEQFF
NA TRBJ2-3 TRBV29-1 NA TGCAGCGTTGAAGGGAGGAGGGTCGCCCCCACAGATACGCAGTATTTT CSVEGRRVAPTDTQYF
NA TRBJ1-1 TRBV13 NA TGTGCCAGCAGAAGGGGCTCCATGAACACTGAAGCTTTCTTT CASRRGSMNTEAFF
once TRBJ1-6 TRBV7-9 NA TGTGCCAGCAGCCAGGACGGAGGAAATTCACCCCTCCACTTT CASSQDGGNSPLHF
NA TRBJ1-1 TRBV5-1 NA TGCGCCAGCAGCTTGGATCGGCACCGCCCCCTGAACACTGAAGCTTTCTTT CASSLDRHRPLNTEAFF
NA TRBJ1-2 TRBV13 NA TGTGCCAGCAGCACCACCGGTAGCTACACCTTC CASSTTGSYTF
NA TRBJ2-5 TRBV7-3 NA TGTGCCAGCAGCCCGGGGCCCGGGGGGCGGGAGACCCAGTACTTC CASSPGPGGRETQYF
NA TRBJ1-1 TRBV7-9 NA TGTGCCAGCAGCTTGGGGGCGATGACTGAAGCTTTCTTT CASSLGAMTEAFF
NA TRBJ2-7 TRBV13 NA TGTGCCAGCAGCCCACTTGAGGCCTACGAGCAGTACTTC CASSPLEAYEQYF
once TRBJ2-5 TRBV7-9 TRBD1 TGTGCCAGCAGCTTAGCGGGCCGGGGACAGGGGGAGACCCAGTACTTC CASSLAGRGQGETQYF
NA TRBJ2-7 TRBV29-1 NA TGCAGCGTTCGAGGCACCGGGGCCAGCTCCTACGAGCAGTACTTC CSVRGTGASSYEQYF
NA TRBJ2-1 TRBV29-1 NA TGCAGCCCGCCGGGCGGAAATGAGCAGTTCTTC CSPPGGNEQFF
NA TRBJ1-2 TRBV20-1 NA TGCAGTGCTAAGAGTCAGTTCCGGGAGCCCTATGGCTACACCTTC CSAKSQFREPYGYTF
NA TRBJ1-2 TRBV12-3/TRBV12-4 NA TGTGCCAGCAGTTTGGGGGCGCAAATCAGTGGCTACACCTTC CASSLGAQISGYTF
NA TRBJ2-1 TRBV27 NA TGTGCCAGCAGTTTATTCGGAGGGGGTTTGCGGCACAATGAGCAGTTCTTC CASSLFGGGLRHNEQFF
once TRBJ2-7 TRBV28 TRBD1 TGTGCCAGCAGTTTCGTGGACAGGGCTTATGAGCAGTACTTC CASSFVDRAYEQYF
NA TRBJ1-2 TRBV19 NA TGTGCCAGTAGTACCACCGGAGGGTTCTATGGCTACACCTTC CASSTTGGFYGYTF
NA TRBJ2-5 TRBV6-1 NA TGTGCCAGCGGGCGACCACAAGAGACCCAGTACTTC CASGRPQETQYF
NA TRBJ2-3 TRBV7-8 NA TGTGCCAGCAGCTCGCTCATACACAGAAGAACAGATACGCAGTATTTT CASSSLIHRRTDTQYF
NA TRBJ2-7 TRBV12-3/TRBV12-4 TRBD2 TGTGCCAGCAGCCGTGGACTAGCTCGTTACGAGCAGTACTTC CASSRGLARYEQYF
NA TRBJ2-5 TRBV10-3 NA TGTGCCATCAGTGAGTCTCCGCCCGGGACAATAGGGACCCAGTACTTC CAISESPPGTIGTQYF
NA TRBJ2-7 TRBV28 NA TGTGCCAGCAGTTCCGTGGGGGAGCAGTACTTC CASSSVGEQYF
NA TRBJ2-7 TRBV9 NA TGTGCCAGCAGCGCAAGTGGTGGGACGCTCGGGGGCGAGCAGTACTTC CASSASGGTLGGEQYF
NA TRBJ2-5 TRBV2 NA TGTGCCAGCAGTGGCCTTATTGGGGAGACCCAGTACTTC CASSGLIGETQYF
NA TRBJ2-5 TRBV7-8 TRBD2 TGTGCCAGCAGCTTAAAGATTAAAAATACGCTAGCGGACCAAGAGACCCAGTACTTC CASSLKIKNTLADQETQYF
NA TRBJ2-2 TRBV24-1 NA TGTGCCACCAGTGGGCAGTCAGGGGAGCTGTTTTTT CATSGQSGELFF
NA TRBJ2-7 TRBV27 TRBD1 TGTGCCAGCAGGAACACAGGGGACTACGAGCAGTACTTC CASRNTGDYEQYF
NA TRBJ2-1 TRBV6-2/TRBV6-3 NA TGTGCCAGCAGTTACTCGAAAGATTACAATGAGCAGTTCTTC CASSYSKDYNEQFF
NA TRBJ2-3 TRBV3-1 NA TGTGCCAGCAGCCAAGCGACGGTCGGGGATACGCAGTATTTT CASSQATVGDTQYF
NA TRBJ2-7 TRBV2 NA TGTGCCAGCAGTGACCCCGGGTACTCCTACGAGCAGTACTTC CASSDPGYSYEQYF
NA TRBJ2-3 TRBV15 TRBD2 TGTGCCACCAGCAGAGATTGGGGACTAGCCCCAGATACGCAGTATTTT CATSRDWGLAPDTQYF
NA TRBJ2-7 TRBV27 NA TGTGCCAGCAGTTTAGGTGGATTCGGAGAGCAGTACTTC CASSLGGFGEQYF
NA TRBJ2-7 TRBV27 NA TGTGCCAGCAGTTTATTCTACAGGTCCTACGAGCAGTACTTC CASSLFYRSYEQYF
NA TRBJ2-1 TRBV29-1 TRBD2 TGCAGCGTTGAGGTAGCGGGAGCAGTCTCCTACAATGAGCAGTTCTTC CSVEVAGAVSYNEQFF
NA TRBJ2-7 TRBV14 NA TGTGCCAGCAGCCAAGGTTTAGGGAGGAACTACGAGCAGTACTTC CASSQGLGRNYEQYF
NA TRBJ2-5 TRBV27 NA TGTGCCAGCAGTTTTGCGAGGGGTGGAGGGACCCAGTACTTC CASSFARGGGTQYF